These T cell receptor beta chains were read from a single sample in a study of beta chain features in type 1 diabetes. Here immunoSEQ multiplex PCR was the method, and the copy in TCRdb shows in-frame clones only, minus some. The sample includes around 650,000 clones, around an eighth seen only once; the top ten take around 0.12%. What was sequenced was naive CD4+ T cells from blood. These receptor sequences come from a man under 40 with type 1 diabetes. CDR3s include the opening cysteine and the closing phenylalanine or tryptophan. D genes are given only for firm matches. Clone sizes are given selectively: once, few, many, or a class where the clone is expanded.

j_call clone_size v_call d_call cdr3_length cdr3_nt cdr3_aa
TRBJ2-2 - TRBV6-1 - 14 TGTGCCAGCAGTGGACAGTTGAACACCGGGGAGCTGTTTTTT CASSGQLNTGELFF
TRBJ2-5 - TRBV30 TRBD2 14 TGTGCCTGGGAAACTAGCGGGGGACCAGAGACCCAGTACTTC CAWETSGGPETQYF
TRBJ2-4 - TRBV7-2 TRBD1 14 TGTGCCAGCAGCAGTGGACAGGGGGGAAACATTCAGTACTTC CASSSGQGGNIQYF
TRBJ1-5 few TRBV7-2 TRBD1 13 TGTGCCAGCAGCTCACAGGGGAATCAGCCCCAGCATTTT CASSSQGNQPQHF
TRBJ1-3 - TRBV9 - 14 TGTGCCAGCAGCGTCATGGGTTCTGGAAACACCATATATTTT CASSVMGSGNTIYF
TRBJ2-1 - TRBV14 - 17 TGTGCCAGCAGCCAAGTCGGGCGGGGCGGCTTCTACAATGAGCAGTTCTTC CASSQVGRGGFYNEQFF
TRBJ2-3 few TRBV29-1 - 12 TGCAGCGCCGGACAGTTGACAGATACGCAGTATTTT CSAGQLTDTQYF
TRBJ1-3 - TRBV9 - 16 TGTGCCAGCAGCGGGACTTCGGGAGTCGGTGGAAACACCATATATTTT CASSGTSGVGGNTIYF
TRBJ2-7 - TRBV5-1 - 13 TGCGCCAGCAGCACGGACAGCGGCTACGAGCAGTACTTC CASSTDSGYEQYF
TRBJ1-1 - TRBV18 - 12 TGTGCCAGCTCTTCGCCGGGCACTGAAGCTTTCTTT CASSSPGTEAFF
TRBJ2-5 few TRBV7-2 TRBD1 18 TGTGCCAGCAGCCGGTTAGTAACTTCGGACAGGAGACAGGAGACCCAGTACTTC CASSRLVTSDRRQETQYF
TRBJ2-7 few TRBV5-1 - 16 TGCGCCAGCAGCTTACTCGACACAGGGAAGCCCCACGAGCAGTACTTC CASSLLDTGKPHEQYF
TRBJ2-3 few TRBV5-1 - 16 TGCGCCAGCAGCTATAGAGCAGGGAGTCGGACAGATACGCAGTATTTT CASSYRAGSRTDTQYF
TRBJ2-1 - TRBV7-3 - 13 TGTGCCAGCGGGTCCGTCTCCTACAATGAGCAGTTCTTC CASGSVSYNEQFF
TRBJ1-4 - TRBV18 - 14 TGTGCCAGCTCCCGACTGAACTTACGGGAAAAACTGTTTTTT CASSRLNLREKLFF
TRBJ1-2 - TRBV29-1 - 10 TGCGGTGTAGAAGGGGGTGGCTACACCTTC CGVEGGGYTF
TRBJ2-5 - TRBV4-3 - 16 TGCGCCAGCAGCCAAGAGACCGGGCTCGTCGGAGAGACCCAGTACTTC CASSQETGLVGETQYF
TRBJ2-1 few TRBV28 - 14 TGTGCCAGCGACCGGACTTTCCAGGCGAATGAGCAGTTCTTC CASDRTFQANEQFF
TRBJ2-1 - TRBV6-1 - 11 TGTGCCAGCAAAACCCACAATGAGCAGTTCTTC CASKTHNEQFF
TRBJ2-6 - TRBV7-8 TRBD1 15 TGTGCCAGCAGAACCGACAGGGCTGGGGCCAACGTCCTGACTTTC CASRTDRAGANVLTF
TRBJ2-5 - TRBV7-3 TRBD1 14 TGTGCCAGCAGCTTACAGGGGGCAGGAGAGACCCAGTACTTC CASSLQGAGETQYF
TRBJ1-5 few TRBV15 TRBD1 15 TGTGCCACCAGCGGAAGAGGGACAGGGAACCAGCCCCAGCATTTT CATSGRGTGNQPQHF
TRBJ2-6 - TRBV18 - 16 TGTGCCAGCTCACACGACAGATTCTCTGGGGCCAACGTCCTGACTTTC CASSHDRFSGANVLTF
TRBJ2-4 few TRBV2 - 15 TGTGCCAGCAGTGAACAGGGGAAAGCCAAAAACATTCAGTACTTC CASSEQGKAKNIQYF
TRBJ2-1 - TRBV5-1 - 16 TGCGCCAGCAGCTTGGGGACAGATTCCTCCTACAATGAGCAGTTCTTC CASSLGTDSSYNEQFF
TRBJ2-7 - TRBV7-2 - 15 TGTGCCAGCAGCGTGGGACCGTCAGATTCCTACGAGCAGTACTTC CASSVGPSDSYEQYF
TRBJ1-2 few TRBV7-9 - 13 TGTGCCAGCAGCCTCCCGGGAGGGGGTGGCTACACCTTC CASSLPGGGGYTF
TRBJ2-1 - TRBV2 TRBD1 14 TGTGCCATCTCGGGACAGGGAACGAAGAATGAGCAGTTCTTC CAISGQGTKNEQFF
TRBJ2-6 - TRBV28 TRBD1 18 TGTGCCAGCAGTAAGAGGGGACAGGGGGCGCCTGGGGCCAACGTCCTGACTTTC CASSKRGQGAPGANVLTF
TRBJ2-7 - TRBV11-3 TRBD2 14 TGTGCCAGCAGCTTAGGACTAGCGGTCTACGAGCAGTACTTC CASSLGLAVYEQYF
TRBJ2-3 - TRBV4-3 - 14 TGCGCCAGCAGCCAAGTGGGGGAGGCAGATACGCAGTATTTT CASSQVGEADTQYF
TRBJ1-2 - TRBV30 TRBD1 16 TGTGCCTGGAGCATAGGTACCGGGACAGGGGAGAGGGGCTACACCTTC CAWSIGTGTGERGYTF
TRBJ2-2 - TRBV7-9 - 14 TGTGCCAGCAGCTTAAGCACCGTCACCGGGGAGCTGTTTTTT CASSLSTVTGELFF
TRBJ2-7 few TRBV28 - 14 TGTGCCAGCAGCTCGGGGGGCCTCCTTTACGAGCAGTACTTC CASSSGGLLYEQYF
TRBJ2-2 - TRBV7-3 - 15 TGTGCCAGCAGCTCCGGGACAATGAACACCGGGGAGCTGTTTTTT CASSSGTMNTGELFF
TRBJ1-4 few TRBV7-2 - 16 TGTGCCAGCAGCCTCTCCGGGGGGACTAGCTATGAAAAACTGTTTTTT CASSLSGGTSYEKLFF
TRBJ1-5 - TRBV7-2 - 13 TGTGCCAGCAGCTTAGAGGGAGGGCAGCCCCAGCATTTT CASSLEGGQPQHF
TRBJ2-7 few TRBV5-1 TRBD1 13 TGCGCCAGCAGCATGACAGGGACCCCCGAGCAGTACTTC CASSMTGTPEQYF
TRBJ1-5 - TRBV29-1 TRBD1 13 TGCAGCGTACAGGGGGATAGCAATCAGCCCCAGCATTTT CSVQGDSNQPQHF
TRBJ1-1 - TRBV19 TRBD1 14 TGTGCCAGTAGTAGACGACAGGGGGACACTGAAGCTTTCTTT CASSRRQGDTEAFF
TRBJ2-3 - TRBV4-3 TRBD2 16 TGCGCCAGCAGCCAAGTACTAGCGGTGGCCGGAGATACGCAGTATTTT CASSQVLAVAGDTQYF
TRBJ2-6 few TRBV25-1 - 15 TGTGCCAGCAGTGAGATGACCTCTGGGGCCAACGTCCTGACTTTC CASSEMTSGANVLTF
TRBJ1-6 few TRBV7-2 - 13 TGTGCCAGCTGCCCAGTCTATAATTCACCCCTCCACTTT CASCPVYNSPLHF
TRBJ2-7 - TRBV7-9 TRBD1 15 TGTGCCAGCACCTCATTGAGGGGGGACAGGGGCGAGCAGTACTTC CASTSLRGDRGEQYF
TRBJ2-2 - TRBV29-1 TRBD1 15 TGCAGCGTTGGCCGGGGGCAGGGGGCCACCGGGGAGCTGTTTTTT CSVGRGQGATGELFF
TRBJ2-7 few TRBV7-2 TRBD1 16 TGTGCCAGCAGCTTAGCCCCGGCAGGGGGCGGTTACGAGCAGTACTTC CASSLAPAGGGYEQYF
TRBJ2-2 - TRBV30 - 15 TGTGCCTGGAGTTCTCCTGGGGCGAACACCGGGGAGCTGTTTTTT CAWSSPGANTGELFF
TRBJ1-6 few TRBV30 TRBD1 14 TGTGCCTACGCCGGGACAGCCTATAATTCACCCCTCCACTTT CAYAGTAYNSPLHF
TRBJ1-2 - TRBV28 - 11 TGTGCCTTAGGCAGTTCCTATGGCTACACCTTC CALGSSYGYTF
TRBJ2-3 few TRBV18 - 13 TGTGCCAGCTCACCTCTTGTGTCAGATACGCAGTATTTT CASSPLVSDTQYF
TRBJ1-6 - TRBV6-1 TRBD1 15 TGTGCCAGCAGTGAAGTACGACAGGGTCTGTCACCCCTCCACTTT CASSEVRQGLSPLHF
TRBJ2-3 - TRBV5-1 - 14 TGCGCCAGCAAACCCCTTGAGAGCACAGATACGCAGTATTTT CASKPLESTDTQYF
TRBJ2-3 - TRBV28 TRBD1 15 TGTGCCAGCAGTTCGACAGGGGACCACACAGATACGCAGTATTTT CASSSTGDHTDTQYF